This T cell receptor (beta chain) was recorded in a study of cytomegalovirus exposure and HLA in healthy donors. A multiplex PCR was run with 60 Vbeta primers and 13 Jbeta primers. Sequenced by immunoSEQ multiplex PCR; TCRdb stores in-frame clones only, minus some. Here the sample spans about 120,000 clones, 80% being singletons. The CDR3 loop spans 12 amino acids. V was trimmed by 0 bases and J by 6 bases, leaving 5 bases between them. Germline CDR1 reads GTSNPN; CDR2 reads SVGIG (reference sequence). The V gene is TRBV30, the J gene TRBJ2-2; D is perhaps TRBD2 (5 bases). This receptor was obtained from a woman in her fifties or sixties in good health and CMV-seropositive. The sample comprised PBMCs. For the CDR3, the DNA is TGTGCCTGGAGTGTACTAGCCGGGGAGCTGTTTTTT. It yields the protein CAWSVLAGELFF.